The T cell receptor (beta chain) under discussion was sequenced for a study of cytotoxic CD8 clonotypes in ibrutinib-treated CLL. The CDR3 is 16 residues long. V dropped 6 bases and J dropped 4; count of bases not matched to a gene: 7. CDR1 is LNHDA and CDR2 is SQIVND in the germline V gene (reference sequence). Assay: immunoSEQ multiplex PCR; the TCRdb copy retains only in-frame clones and omits some. The sample holds some 50,000 clones; 69% are singletons and the top ten take roughly 13%. This clone was detected only a few times. The source material was PBMCs, sampled after 12 months of ibrutinib treatment. The origin of this receptor is a human donor with chronic lymphocytic leukemia. V usage is TRBV19 and J usage is TRBJ2-3; 13 nucleotides line up with TRBD2. DNA of the CDR3: TGTGCCAGTAGCCGCACTAGCGGGGGGGCCTCAGATACGCAGTATTTT. It is translated as CASSRTSGGASDTQYF.